This T cell receptor (beta chain) is from a study of cytomegalovirus exposure and HLA in healthy donors. General study points: Solely CMV serostatus was available to characterize immune exposure. When a later analysis compared HLA-associated TCR beta chains with equally common others, the HLA-associated chains turned out to be more clonally expanded and to have lower generation probabilities. Reports showed the classifier diagnosing cytomegalovirus status with high specificity and sensitivity.

Researchers ran the PCR with 60 Vbeta and 13 Jbeta primers. Profiled with immunoSEQ multiplex PCR; TCRdb holds only in-frame clones, not every one. The sample carries some 150,000 clones, approximately 80% recorded once. In regard to this clone: Its antigen remains unidentified.

Sequenced input: PBMCs. This TCR came from a man aged 25-45 years in good health and CMV-seropositive.

The CDR3 DNA reads TGTGCCAGTAGTATGTTTAGCGGTAATCAGCCCCAGCATTTT. Its translation: CASSMFSGNQPQHF. J is TRBJ1-5 and V is TRBV19; D uncertain. Germline CDR1 LNHDA, CDR2 SQIVND (reference sequence). V was trimmed by 3 bases and J by 4 bases, leaving 10 bases between them. The CDR3 has 14 residues.